Here is one T cell receptor beta chain with its context. Its antigen is unidentified. This entry belongs to a study of cytomegalovirus exposure and HLA in healthy donors. This PCR relied on a set of 60 Vbeta primers and 13 Jbeta primers. The table came from immunoSEQ multiplex PCR; TCRdb's copy has only in-frame clones and leaves some out. The sample has some 150,000 clones, 70% to 85% seen once. Between the trimmed V and J ends, which lost 5 bases and 5 bases, there was a span of 12 bases. Germline V gives CDR1 MNHEY, CDR2 SVGAGI. This CDR3 spans 13 amino acids. The study's findings and limits: Some TCR beta chains (about 170 of them) were listed as cytomegalovirus-associated. In a later analysis, 15,000 to 20,000 TCR beta sequences were associated with HLA alleles at 0.05 false discovery rate.

The chain recombines TRBV6-5 with TRBJ1-1; D ambiguous. The receptor was isolated from a woman in her forties in good health and CMV-seronegative. Sequences were obtained from PBMCs. CDR3 sequence reads: CASSPQVRTEAFF. For the CDR3, the DNA is TGTGCCAGCAGTCCTCAGGTCCGGACTGAAGCTTTCTTT.